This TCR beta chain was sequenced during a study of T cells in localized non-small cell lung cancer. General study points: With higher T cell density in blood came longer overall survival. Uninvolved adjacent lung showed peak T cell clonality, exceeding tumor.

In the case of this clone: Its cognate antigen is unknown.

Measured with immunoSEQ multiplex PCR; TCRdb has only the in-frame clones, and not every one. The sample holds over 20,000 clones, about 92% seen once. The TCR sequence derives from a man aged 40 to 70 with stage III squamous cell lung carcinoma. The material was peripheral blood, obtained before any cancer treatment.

The DNA of the CDR3 is TGTGCCAGCAGCTCGATAACCCGGGACTTCGAGCAGTACTTC. It yields the protein CASSSITRDFEQYF. The gene calls are TRBV7-6 and TRBJ2-7, with a weak D call TRBD2 (6 bases). The CDR3 loop spans 14 amino acids. The V end was cut by 4 bases, the J end by 6 bases, with 16 bases between. Germline V gives CDR1 SGHVS, CDR2 FNYEAQ.